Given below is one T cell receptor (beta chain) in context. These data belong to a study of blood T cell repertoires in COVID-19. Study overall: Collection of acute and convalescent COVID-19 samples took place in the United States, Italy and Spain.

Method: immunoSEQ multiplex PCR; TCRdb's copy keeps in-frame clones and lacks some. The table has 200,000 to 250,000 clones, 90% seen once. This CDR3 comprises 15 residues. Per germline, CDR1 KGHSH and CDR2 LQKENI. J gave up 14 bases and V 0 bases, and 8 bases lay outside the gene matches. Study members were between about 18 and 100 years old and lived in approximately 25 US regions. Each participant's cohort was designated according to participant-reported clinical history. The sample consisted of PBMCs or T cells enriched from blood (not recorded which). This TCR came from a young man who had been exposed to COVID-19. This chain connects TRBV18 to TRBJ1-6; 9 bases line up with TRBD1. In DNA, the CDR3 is TGTGCCAGCTCACCACCTTTCCGGGACAGGGTAACCCTCCACTTT. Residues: CASSPPFRDRVTLHF.